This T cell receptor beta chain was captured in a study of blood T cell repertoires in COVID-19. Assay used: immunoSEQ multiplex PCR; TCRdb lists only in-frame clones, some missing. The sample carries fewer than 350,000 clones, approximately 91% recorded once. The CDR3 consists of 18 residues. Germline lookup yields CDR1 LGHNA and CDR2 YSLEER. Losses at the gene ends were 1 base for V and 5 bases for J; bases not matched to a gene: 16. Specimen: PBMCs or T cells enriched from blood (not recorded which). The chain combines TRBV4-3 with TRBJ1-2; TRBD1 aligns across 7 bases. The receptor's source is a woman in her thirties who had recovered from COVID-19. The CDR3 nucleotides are TGCGCCAGCAGCCAAGTACGGGGCCGGGACAGCAACAGGTATGGCTACACCTTC. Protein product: CASSQVRGRDSNRYGYTF.